A single T cell receptor beta chain is shown here with its context. This CDR3 contains 16 residues. The germline V gene encodes CDR1 MNHEY and CDR2 SMNVEV (reference sequence). Trimming stripped 6 bases from V and 5 bases from J, with 19 bases between. Only in-frame clones appear in the TCRdb table, and some are missing; sequencing was by immunoSEQ multiplex PCR. Of around 67,000 clones listed, 75% to 90% were seen once; the top ten hold roughly 9.5%. The record originates from a study of T cell changes during pregnancy in multiple sclerosis. This receptor was taken from a female donor in good health, enrolled as a control in a pregnancy study. This chain joins TRBV27 and TRBJ2-2; tentative D call: TRBD2 (7 bases). The specimen was peripheral blood, collected after pregnancy. The CDR3 nucleotides read TGTGCCAGCAGCACCTACGGGGGGCCGAGTACCGGGGAGCTGTTTTTT. Protein sequence: CASSTYGGPSTGELFF.